These T cell receptor beta chains were read from a single sample in a study of response to subunit inactivated influenza vaccine. Using its own MiXCR run on the RT-PCR reads, TCRdb lists one record per CDR3 protein. The data show about 800,000 distinct CDR3 sequences, over 20% seen once. Sequences were derived from PBMCs from blood, sampled roughly 5 days after vaccination. The receptor source for this set is a man aged 50 to 59 who received an inactivated influenza vaccine. CDR3s include the opening cysteine and the closing phenylalanine or tryptophan. Each record gives: clone size, V gene, J gene, D gene, CDR3 protein, CDR3 DNA. A D gene is named only where the DNA matches it firmly. Where a row states a size, it is once, few, many or the class of an expanded clone; other rows omit it.

size: few; V: TRBV2; J: TRBJ1-2; D: NA; CDR3: CASLLGNYGYTF; DNA: TGTGCCAGCCTCCTGGGGAACTATGGCTACACCTTC
size: NA; V: TRBV5-1; J: TRBJ1-2; D: TRBD1; CDR3: CASSLRGQADGDGYTF; DNA: TGCGCCAGCAGCTTGCGGGGACAGGCCGATGGGGATGGCTACACCTTC
size: many; V: TRBV20-1; J: TRBJ2-1; D: NA; CDR3: CSAWENNNEQFF; DNA: TGCAGTGCTTGGGAGAACAATAATGAGCAGTTCTTC
size: NA; V: TRBV20-1; J: TRBJ2-1; D: TRBD1; CDR3: CSASDGQGPYNEQFF; DNA: TGCAGTGCTAGTGACGGACAGGGGCCTTACAATGAGCAGTTCTTC
size: NA; V: TRBV7-9; J: TRBJ2-3; D: TRBD1; CDR3: CASKGPRDRGRSDTQYF; DNA: TGTGCCAGCAAGGGTCCCCGGGACAGGGGGCGATCAGATACGCAGTATTTT
size: NA; V: TRBV13; J: TRBJ1-2; D: NA; CDR3: CASSLRGDYYGYTF; DNA: TGTGCCAGCAGCTTAAGGGGAGACTACTATGGCTACACCTTC
size: NA; V: TRBV18; J: TRBJ1-2; D: NA; CDR3: CASSPTAEGYTF; DNA: TGTGCCAGCTCACCTACTGCAGAAGGCTACACCTTC
size: few; V: TRBV6-1; J: TRBJ2-1; D: NA; CDR3: CASKGGWMYNEQFF; DNA: TGTGCCAGCAAAGGGGGTTGGATGTACAATGAGCAGTTCTTC
size: NA; V: TRBV2; J: TRBJ2-5; D: NA; CDR3: CASSVRQQYETQYF; DNA: TGTGCCAGCAGTGTCAGACAGCAATACGAGACCCAGTACTTC
size: many; V: TRBV7-2; J: TRBJ2-1; D: NA; CDR3: CASSPGGAINEQFF; DNA: TGTGCCAGCAGCCCGGGCGGGGCCATCAATGAGCAGTTCTTC
size: many; V: TRBV7-2; J: TRBJ2-7; D: TRBD1; CDR3: CASSLRGQGAFYEQYF; DNA: TGTGCCAGCAGCTTACGGGGACAGGGGGCTTTCTACGAGCAGTACTTC
size: few; V: TRBV7-2; J: TRBJ1-2; D: NA; CDR3: CASSLVLEETGGYGYTF; DNA: TGTGCCAGCAGCTTAGTTTTGGAGGAGACAGGCGGCTATGGCTACACCTTC
size: NA; V: TRBV7-2; J: TRBJ2-1; D: TRBD2; CDR3: CASSHGGSGSWWNEQFF; DNA: TGTGCCAGCAGCCATGGGGGCAGCGGGAGTTGGTGGAATGAGCAGTTCTTC
size: NA; V: TRBV20-1; J: TRBJ1-5; D: NA; CDR3: CSASGSGGSNQPQHF; DNA: TGCAGTGCGTCCGGGTCGGGGGGGAGCAATCAGCCCCAGCATTTT
size: NA; V: TRBV20-1; J: TRBJ2-7; D: NA; CDR3: CSAGIGPQRWEQYF; DNA: TGCAGTGCTGGGATCGGGCCCCAAAGGTGGGAGCAGTACTTC
size: many; V: TRBV4-2; J: TRBJ2-7; D: TRBD2; CDR3: CASSHPSPQREYSYEQYF; DNA: TGTGCCAGCAGCCACCCAAGCCCCCAGCGGGAGTACTCCTACGAGCAGTACTTC
size: few; V: TRBV6-2/TRBV6-3; J: TRBJ2-4; D: NA; CDR3: CASSPRTVQAKNIQYF; DNA: TGTGCCAGCAGCCCTCGGACAGTTCAAGCCAAAAACATTCAGTACTTC
size: many; V: TRBV28; J: TRBJ2-5; D: NA; CDR3: CASSFTAGGETQYF; DNA: TGTGCCAGCAGTTTCACAGCTGGGGGAGAGACCCAGTACTTC
size: NA; V: TRBV7-3; J: TRBJ1-6; D: NA; CDR3: CASSPGGPGTSPLHF; DNA: TGTGCCAGCTCGCCGGGGGGGCCCGGGACGTCACCCCTCCACTTT
size: few; V: TRBV6-5; J: TRBJ2-5; D: TRBD2; CDR3: CASSYSPGLAEETQYF; DNA: TGTGCCAGCAGTTACTCACCGGGGCTAGCGGAAGAGACCCAGTACTTC
size: few; V: TRBV20-1; J: TRBJ2-3; D: NA; CDR3: CSARDSSGITDTQYF; DNA: TGCAGTGCTAGAGATAGTAGCGGTATAACAGATACGCAGTATTTT
size: NA; V: TRBV5-1; J: TRBJ2-1; D: NA; CDR3: CASSQPYNEQFF; DNA: TGCGCCAGCAGCCAACCGTACAATGAGCAGTTCTTC
size: few; V: TRBV21-1; J: TRBJ2-3; D: NA; CDR3: CASSKEAGPGLAGGPGTDTQYF; DNA: TGTGCCAGCAGCAAAGAAGCAGGGCCGGGACTAGCGGGAGGGCCGGGCACAGATACGCAGTATTTT
size: NA; V: TRBV12-3/TRBV12-4; J: TRBJ2-7; D: NA; CDR3: CASTRKEGEQYF; DNA: TGTGCCAGCACCAGGAAGGAGGGGGAGCAGTACTTC
size: few; V: TRBV7-9; J: TRBJ1-4; D: TRBD1; CDR3: CASSFEDRAYEKLFF; DNA: TGTGCCAGCAGTTTTGAAGACAGGGCTTACGAAAAACTGTTTTTT
size: NA; V: TRBV14; J: TRBJ1-6; D: NA; CDR3: CASSQVFTGVMNSPLHF; DNA: TGTGCCAGCAGCCAAGTGTTCACGGGAGTGATGAATTCACCCCTCCACTTT
size: few; V: TRBV6-2/TRBV6-3; J: TRBJ2-1; D: TRBD2; CDR3: CASSLTSGRINEQFF; DNA: TGTGCCAGCAGCCTTACTAGCGGGAGGATCAATGAGCAGTTCTTC
size: NA; V: TRBV10-3; J: TRBJ2-3; D: NA; CDR3: CAISDVESSTDTQYF; DNA: TGTGCCATCAGTGATGTAGAATCTAGCACAGATACGCAGTATTTT
size: NA; V: TRBV13; J: TRBJ2-2; D: TRBD2; CDR3: CASSLPRTSRNTGELFF; DNA: TGTGCCAGCAGCTTACCCCGGACTAGCAGGAACACCGGGGAGCTGTTTTTT
size: NA; V: TRBV4-3; J: TRBJ1-4; D: NA; CDR3: CASSQGTGPTTNEKLFF; DNA: TGCGCCAGCAGCCAAGGGACCGGGCCCACAACTAATGAAAAACTGTTTTTT
size: many; V: TRBV5-1; J: TRBJ2-1; D: TRBD2; CDR3: CASSGLAGISYNEQFF; DNA: TGCGCCAGCAGCGGACTAGCGGGGATCTCCTACAATGAGCAGTTCTTC
size: many; V: TRBV18; J: TRBJ1-6; D: NA; CDR3: CASSPGPGSPLHF; DNA: TGTGCCAGCTCACCTGGCCCCGGATCACCCCTCCACTTT
size: few; V: TRBV10-3; J: TRBJ2-7; D: TRBD1; CDR3: CAIRGGQGRNYEQYF; DNA: TGTGCCATCAGGGGCGGACAGGGGAGGAACTACGAGCAGTACTTC
size: NA; V: TRBV10-3; J: TRBJ2-4; D: TRBD2; CDR3: CAISESRESKNIQYF; DNA: TGTGCCATCAGTGAGTCGCGGGAGTCCAAAAACATTCAGTACTTC
size: NA; V: TRBV20-1; J: TRBJ2-3; D: NA; CDR3: CSASWGLNTDTQYF; DNA: TGCAGTGCTAGTTGGGGACTTAATACAGATACGCAGTATTTT
size: NA; V: TRBV28; J: TRBJ1-1; D: NA; CDR3: CASSFTGQIEAFF; DNA: TGTGCCAGCAGTTTTACAGGGCAGATTGAAGCTTTCTTT
size: many; V: TRBV28; J: TRBJ2-7; D: NA; CDR3: CASRLQGYEQYF; DNA: TGTGCCAGCAGACTACAGGGCTACGAGCAGTACTTC
size: NA; V: TRBV15; J: TRBJ2-1; D: NA; CDR3: CATSRDREMQFF; DNA: TGTGCCACCAGCAGAGACAGGGAAATGCAGTTCTTC
size: many; V: TRBV12-3/TRBV12-4; J: TRBJ1-1; D: TRBD1; CDR3: CASREHRGGHTEAFF; DNA: TGTGCCAGCAGAGAACACAGGGGAGGTCACACTGAAGCTTTCTTT
size: few; V: TRBV28; J: TRBJ2-7; D: TRBD2; CDR3: CASSLRSGSSLIGKQYF; DNA: TGTGCCAGCAGTCTCCGAAGCGGGAGTTCCCTCATAGGCAAGCAGTACTTC
size: many; V: TRBV20-1; J: TRBJ2-5; D: NA; CDR3: CSARPARDHQETQYF; DNA: TGCAGTGCTAGACCCGCCCGGGACCACCAAGAGACCCAGTACTTC
size: NA; V: TRBV7-2; J: TRBJ1-2; D: TRBD1; CDR3: CASGQGYGYTF; DNA: TGTGCCAGCGGACAGGGCTATGGCTACACCTTC
size: NA; V: TRBV12-3/TRBV12-4; J: TRBJ1-3; D: NA; CDR3: CASSLALDYSGNTIYF; DNA: TGTGCCAGCAGTTTAGCGCTGGACTACTCTGGAAACACCATATATTTT
size: NA; V: TRBV7-8; J: TRBJ2-4; D: NA; CDR3: CASSSPTSDSKNIQYF; DNA: TGTGCCAGCAGCTCTCCAACTTCGGACAGCAAAAACATTCAGTACTTC
size: few; V: TRBV5-1; J: TRBJ2-1; D: TRBD2; CDR3: CASSLDPAGNYNEQFF; DNA: TGCGCCAGCAGCTTGGATCCAGCGGGGAATTACAATGAGCAGTTCTTC
size: NA; V: TRBV4-1; J: TRBJ2-2; D: TRBD1; CDR3: CASSQGLRQGATGELFF; DNA: TGCGCCAGCAGCCAAGGACTAAGACAGGGGGCTACCGGGGAGCTGTTTTTT
size: NA; V: TRBV10-2; J: TRBJ2-3; D: NA; CDR3: CASSEPRQGGTDTQYF; DNA: TGCGCCAGCAGTGAGCCGAGACAGGGAGGAACAGATACGCAGTATTTT
size: NA; V: TRBV20-1; J: TRBJ2-3; D: NA; CDR3: CSARDPLSGISTDTQYF; DNA: TGCAGTGCTAGAGATCCGCTCTCAGGCATTAGCACAGATACGCAGTATTTT
size: NA; V: TRBV15; J: TRBJ2-7; D: TRBD1; CDR3: CATSTTGASYEQYF; DNA: TGTGCCACCAGCACGACAGGGGCTAGCTACGAGCAGTACTTC
size: NA; V: TRBV20-1; J: TRBJ2-1; D: TRBD2; CDR3: CSASGSGRSYNEQFF; DNA: TGCAGTGCTAGTGGTAGCGGGAGATCCTACAATGAGCAGTTCTTC
size: few; V: TRBV7-2; J: TRBJ2-2; D: NA; CDR3: CASSGHHTGELFF; DNA: TGTGCCAGCAGCGGACACCACACCGGGGAGCTGTTTTTT
size: many; V: TRBV15; J: TRBJ2-3; D: NA; CDR3: CATTSDRTDTQYF; DNA: TGTGCCACCACATCAGATCGCACAGATACGCAGTATTTT